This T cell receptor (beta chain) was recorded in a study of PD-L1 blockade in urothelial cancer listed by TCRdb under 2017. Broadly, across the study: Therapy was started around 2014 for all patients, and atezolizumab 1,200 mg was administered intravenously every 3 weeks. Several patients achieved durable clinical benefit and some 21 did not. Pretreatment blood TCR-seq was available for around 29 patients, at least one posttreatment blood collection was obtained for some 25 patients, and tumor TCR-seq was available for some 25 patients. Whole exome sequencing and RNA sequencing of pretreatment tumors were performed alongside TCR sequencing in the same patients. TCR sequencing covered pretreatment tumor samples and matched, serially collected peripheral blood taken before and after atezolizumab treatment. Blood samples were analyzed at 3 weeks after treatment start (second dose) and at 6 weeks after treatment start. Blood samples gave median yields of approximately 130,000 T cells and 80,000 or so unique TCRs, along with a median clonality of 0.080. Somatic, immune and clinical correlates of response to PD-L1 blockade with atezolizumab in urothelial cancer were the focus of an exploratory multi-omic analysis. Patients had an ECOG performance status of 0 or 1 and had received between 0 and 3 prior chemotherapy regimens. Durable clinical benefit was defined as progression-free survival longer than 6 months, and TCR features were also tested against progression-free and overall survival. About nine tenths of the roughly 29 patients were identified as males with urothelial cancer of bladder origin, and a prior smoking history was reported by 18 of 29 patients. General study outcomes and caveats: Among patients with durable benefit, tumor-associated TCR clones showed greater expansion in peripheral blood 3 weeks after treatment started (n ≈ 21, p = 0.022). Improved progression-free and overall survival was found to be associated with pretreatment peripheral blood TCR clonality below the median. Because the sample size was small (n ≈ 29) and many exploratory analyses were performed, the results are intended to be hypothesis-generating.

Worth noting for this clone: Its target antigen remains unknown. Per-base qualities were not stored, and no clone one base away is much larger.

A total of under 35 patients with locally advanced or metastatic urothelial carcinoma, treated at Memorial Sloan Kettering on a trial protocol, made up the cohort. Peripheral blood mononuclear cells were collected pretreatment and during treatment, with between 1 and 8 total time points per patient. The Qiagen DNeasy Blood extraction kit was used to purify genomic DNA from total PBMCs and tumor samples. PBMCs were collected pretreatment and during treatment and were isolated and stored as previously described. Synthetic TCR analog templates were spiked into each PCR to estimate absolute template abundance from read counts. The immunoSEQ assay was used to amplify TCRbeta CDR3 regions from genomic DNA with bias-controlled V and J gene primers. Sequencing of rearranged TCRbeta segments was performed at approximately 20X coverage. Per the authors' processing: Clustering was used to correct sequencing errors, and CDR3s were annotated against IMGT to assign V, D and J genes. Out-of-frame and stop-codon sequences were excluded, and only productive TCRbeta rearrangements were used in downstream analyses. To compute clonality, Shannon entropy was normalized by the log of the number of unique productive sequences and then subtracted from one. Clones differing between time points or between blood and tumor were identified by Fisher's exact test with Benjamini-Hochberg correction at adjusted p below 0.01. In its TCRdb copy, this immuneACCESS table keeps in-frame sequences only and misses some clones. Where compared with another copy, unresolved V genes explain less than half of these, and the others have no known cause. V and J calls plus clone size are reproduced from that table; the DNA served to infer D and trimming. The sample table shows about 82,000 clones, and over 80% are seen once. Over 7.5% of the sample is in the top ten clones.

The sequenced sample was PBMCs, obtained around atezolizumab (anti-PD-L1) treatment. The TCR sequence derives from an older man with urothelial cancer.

The CDR3 sequence is CASAPGQGGNGELFF. The DNA reads as follows: TGTGCCAGCGCTCCCGGGCAGGGCGGTAACGGGGAGCTGTTTTTT. Recombination joined TRBV6-1 with TRBJ2-2; tentative D gene TRBD1, with 5 bases matching. The CDR3, cysteine through phenylalanine, is 15 amino acids long. Left in the record is the CDR3 DNA by itself, 45 bases read in frame from the first base. The germline V gene yields MNHNS for CDR1 and SASEGT for CDR2. The V and J ends are trimmed by 8 bases and 7 bases, leaving 20 bases between them.